The T cell receptor (beta chain) under discussion was sequenced for a study of blood T cell repertoires in COVID-19. CDR3 size: 16 residues. Trimming cost V 5 bases and J 4 bases; bases outside gene matches: 8. Looked up from germline, CDR1 is SGHNT and CDR2 is YENEEA. TCRdb's table, derived via immunoSEQ multiplex PCR, lists solely in-frame clones and lacks some. The data show 200,000 to 300,000 clones, with 83% seen just once and more than 5.5% held by the top ten. This clone was seen a single time. This clonotype was sampled from a human donor in a cohort sampled during active COVID-19. The chain has TRBV11-3 and TRBJ2-7; 13 bases line up with TRBD2. The sequenced material came from peripheral blood. As DNA, the CDR3 is TGTGCCAGCAGCATGGGACTAGCGGGAACCCTTTACGAGCAGTACTTC. It encodes CASSMGLAGTLYEQYF.